These T cell receptor beta chains were read from a single sample in a study of early T cells in non-severe SARS-CoV-2 infection. From the 5' RACE reads, TCRdb called clonotypes with MiXCR, one entry per CDR3 protein. The table includes 65,000 to 90,000 distinct CDR3 sequences, roughly an eighth detected once. The source material was whole blood. These receptors all come from an adult who was a healthcare worker with PCR-confirmed SARS-CoV-2 infection or an uninfected control (not recorded which). The CDR3 runs from the conserved cysteine through the conserved F or W. The D gene is left open where the match is weak. Rows may omit the clone size; those that give it use once, few, many or a size class.

TRBJ2-7,.,few,TRBV19,CASSHVRGGSYEQYF,TGTGCCAGTAGCCACGTCAGGGGCGGTTCCTACGAGCAGTACTTC
TRBJ1-1,.,.,TRBV10-3,CAISQGWDKTEAFF,TGTGCCATCAGTCAAGGGTGGGATAAGACTGAAGCTTTCTTT
TRBJ1-4,.,.,TRBV6-5,CASSNRVGANEKLFF,TGTGCCAGCAGTAACAGGGTTGGAGCTAATGAAAAACTGTTTTTT
TRBJ2-4,.,.,TRBV11-3,CASSLGANSVGNIQYF,TGTGCCAGCAGCTTAGGTGCAAACAGTGTGGGAAACATTCAGTACTTC
TRBJ1-1,.,.,TRBV20-1,CSARPWGMNTEAFF,TGCAGTGCTAGACCGTGGGGGATGAACACTGAAGCTTTCTTT
TRBJ2-7,.,few,TRBV30,CAWSVRIISSYEQYF,TGTGCCTGGAGTGTACGCATAATTAGCTCCTACGAGCAGTACTTC
TRBJ1-2,.,few,TRBV29-1,CSVRWETLMEGYTF,TGCAGCGTTCGATGGGAGACCCTCATGGAAGGCTACACCTTC
TRBJ1-1,.,.,TRBV7-2,CASSPGLGAEAFF,TGTGCCAGCAGCCCTGGACTGGGCGCTGAAGCTTTCTTT
TRBJ2-5,.,.,TRBV29-1,CSAGFQETQYF,TGCAGCGCCGGGTTCCAAGAGACCCAGTACTTC
TRBJ2-7,TRBD2,many,TRBV6-2/TRBV6-3,CASWGSGTYEQYF,TGTGCCAGCTGGGGTAGCGGGACCTACGAGCAGTACTTC
TRBJ2-3,TRBD1,.,TRBV7-3,CASSLGQELTDTQYF,TGTGCCAGCAGCTTGGGACAGGAACTCACAGATACGCAGTATTTT
TRBJ2-5,.,many,TRBV5-1,CATTPGGPETQYF,TGCGCCACAACCCCGGGCGGGCCAGAGACCCAGTACTTC
TRBJ1-3,TRBD1,few,TRBV20-1,CSARGDRGPSF,TGCAGTGCTAGAGGTGACAGGGGCCCAAGTTTT
TRBJ2-5,.,.,TRBV6-6,CASSPQGFETQYF,TGTGCCAGCAGCCCACAGGGCTTTGAGACCCAGTACTTC
TRBJ1-5,TRBD1,.,TRBV5-1,CASSVGTGGQYSNQPQHF,TGCGCCAGCAGCGTCGGGACAGGGGGCCAATATAGCAATCAGCCCCAGCATTTT
TRBJ2-7,.,.,TRBV25-1,CASSEIGPLAGQYF,TGTGCCAGCAGTGAGATAGGACCGCTGGCTGGGCAGTACTTC
TRBJ2-7,.,few,TRBV11-2,CASSSLQGYEQYF,TGTGCCAGCAGCTCCTTACAGGGATACGAGCAGTACTTC
TRBJ2-7,TRBD2,many,TRBV12-3/TRBV12-4,CASSPVAGEVYEQYF,TGTGCCAGCAGTCCGGTAGCGGGAGAGGTCTACGAGCAGTACTTC
TRBJ2-7,TRBD2,few,TRBV7-9,CASSPEGSGSSYEQYF,TGTGCCAGCAGCCCCGAGGGTAGCGGGAGCTCCTACGAGCAGTACTTC
TRBJ2-1,.,.,TRBV20-1,CSATGNNEQFF,TGCAGTGCCACTGGAAACAATGAGCAGTTCTTC
TRBJ2-3,.,many,TRBV5-4,CASSPLAATNTDTQYF,TGTGCCAGCAGCCCCCTAGCAGCAACAAACACAGATACGCAGTATTTT
TRBJ2-3,.,.,TRBV29-1,CSVNTGSDTQYF,TGCAGCGTGAATACAGGGTCAGATACGCAGTATTTT
TRBJ2-5,.,few,TRBV29-1,CSARQETQYF,TGCAGCGCCCGACAAGAGACCCAGTACTTC
TRBJ2-1,TRBD2,.,TRBV30,CAWSLGLAGGNEQFF,TGTGCCTGGAGTCTTGGACTAGCGGGAGGAAATGAGCAGTTCTTC
TRBJ2-5,TRBD1,once,TRBV29-1,CSVAPLRTGIQETQYF,TGCAGCGTTGCCCCGCTAAGGACAGGGATCCAAGAGACCCAGTACTTC
TRBJ2-7,.,few,TRBV29-1,CSVVPDTTSYEQYF,TGCAGCGTGGTACCTGACACTACCTCCTACGAGCAGTACTTC
TRBJ2-1,.,many,TRBV11-2,CASSSIGGRGEQFF,TGTGCCAGCAGCTCGATAGGGGGAAGGGGTGAGCAGTTCTTC
TRBJ1-2,.,many,TRBV6-2/TRBV6-3,CASESYLSGRGGYTF,TGTGCCAGCGAAAGTTATCTATCGGGGCGAGGAGGCTACACCTTC
TRBJ2-3,.,few,TRBV20-1,CSAKGQGPTDTQYF,TGCAGTGCTAAGGGCCAGGGGCCGACAGATACGCAGTATTTT
TRBJ2-3,.,few,TRBV15,CATSRRAGRWLDTQYF,TGTGCCACCAGCAGACGGGCGGGACGGTGGCTAGATACGCAGTATTTT
TRBJ2-3,.,few,TRBV30,CAWSLGTLTDTQYF,TGTGCCTGGAGTCTGGGGACCCTCACAGATACGCAGTATTTT
TRBJ2-7,TRBD1,.,TRBV7-9,CASSPGGQGNYEQYF,TGTGCCAGCAGCCCCGGGGGACAGGGTAACTACGAGCAGTACTTC
TRBJ2-5,TRBD1,.,TRBV5-1,CASSLWTGPVETQYF,TGCGCCAGCAGCTTGTGGACAGGCCCTGTGGAGACCCAGTACTTC
TRBJ2-2,.,.,TRBV7-9,CASLAWRENTGELFF,TGTGCCAGCCTTGCCTGGCGGGAGAACACCGGGGAGCTGTTTTTT
TRBJ2-1,.,few,TRBV2,CASSSSQGNEQFF,TGTGCCAGCAGTTCCTCTCAGGGCAATGAGCAGTTCTTC
TRBJ1-1,.,.,TRBV6-5,CASTGDNTEAFF,TGTGCCAGCACAGGAGACAACACTGAAGCTTTCTTT
TRBJ2-3,.,few,TRBV5-4,CASSLQGLSTDTQYF,TGTGCCAGCAGCTTACAGGGACTTAGCACAGATACGCAGTATTTT